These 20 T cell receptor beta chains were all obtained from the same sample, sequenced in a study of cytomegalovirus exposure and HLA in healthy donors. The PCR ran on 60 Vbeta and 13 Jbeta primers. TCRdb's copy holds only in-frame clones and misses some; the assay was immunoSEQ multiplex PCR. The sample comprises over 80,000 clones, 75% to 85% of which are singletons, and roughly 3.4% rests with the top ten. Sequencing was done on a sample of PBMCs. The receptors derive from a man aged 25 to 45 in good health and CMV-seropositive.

CDR3 sequence (DNA): TGTGCCAGCAGCGTAGCGGGAGGGGGTTACGAGCAGTACTTC. It encodes CASSVAGGGYEQYF. The genes are TRBV9 and TRBJ2-7; TRBD2 aligns across 8 bases. This CDR3 comprises 14 residues. J gave up 4 bases and V 0 bases, and 3 bases lay outside the gene matches. Germline V gives CDR1 SGDLS, CDR2 YYNGEE. The full variable domain, rest sourced from reference TRBV9 and TRBJ2-7, is DSGVTQTPKHLITATGQRVTLRCSPRSGDLSVYWYQQSLDQGLQFLIQYYNGEERAKGNILERFSAQQFPDLHSELNLSSLELGDSALYFCASSVAGGGYEQYFGPGTRLTVT.

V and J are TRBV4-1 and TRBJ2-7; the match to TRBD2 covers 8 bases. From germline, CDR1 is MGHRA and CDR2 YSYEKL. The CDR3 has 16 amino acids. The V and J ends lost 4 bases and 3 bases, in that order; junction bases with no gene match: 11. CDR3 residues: CASSPLSAGGLYEQYF. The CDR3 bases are TGCGCCAGCAGCCCTCTTTCGGCGGGAGGCCTCTACGAGCAGTACTTC.

In nucleotides, the CDR3 is TGCGCCAGCAGCTACGACGGGGGGCCTTACGAGCAGTACTTC. Translated, it gives CASSYDGGPYEQYF. The gene calls are TRBV5-1 and TRBJ2-7; a weak D match, TRBD2 (7 bases). From germline, CDR1 is SGHRS and CDR2 YFSETQ. The CDR3 has 14 residues. V was trimmed by 3 bases and J by 4 bases, leaving 14 bases between them.

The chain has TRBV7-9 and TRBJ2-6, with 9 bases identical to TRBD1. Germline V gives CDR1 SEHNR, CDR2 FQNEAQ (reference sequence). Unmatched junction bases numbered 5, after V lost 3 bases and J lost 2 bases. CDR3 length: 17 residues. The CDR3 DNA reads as TGTGCCAGCAGCTTCCTGACAGGGGGGGCTGGGGCCAACGTCCTGACTTTC. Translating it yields CASSFLTGGAGANVLTF.

CDR3 loop: CASSPRSDMPLQHF. The DNA for the CDR3 is TGCGCCAGCAGCCCAAGATCAGACATGCCGCTCCAGCATTTT. The chain has TRBV4-1 and TRBJ1-5; D call uncertain. Trimming took 4 bases from V and 12 from J, leaving 19 bases between them. CDR3 size: 14 residues. Germline CDR1 reads MGHRA; CDR2 reads YSYEKL.

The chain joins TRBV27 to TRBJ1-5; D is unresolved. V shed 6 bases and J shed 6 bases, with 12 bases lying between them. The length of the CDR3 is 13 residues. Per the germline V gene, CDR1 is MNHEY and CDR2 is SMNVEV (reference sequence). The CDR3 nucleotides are TGTGCCAGCAGACCCTCCACAGCTCAGCCCCAGCATTTT. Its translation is CASRPSTAQPQHF.

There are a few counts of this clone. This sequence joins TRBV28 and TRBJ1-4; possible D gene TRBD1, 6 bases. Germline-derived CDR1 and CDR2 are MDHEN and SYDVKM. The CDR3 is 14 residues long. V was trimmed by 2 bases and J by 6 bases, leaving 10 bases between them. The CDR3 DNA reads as TGTGCCAGCAGTTTAGGGGGGGCGCATGAAAAACTGTTTTTT. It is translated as CASSLGGAHEKLFF. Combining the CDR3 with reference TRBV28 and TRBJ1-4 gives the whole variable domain DVKVTQSSRYLVKRTGEKVFLECVQDMDHENMFWYRQDPGLGLRLIYFSYDVKMKEKGDIPEGYSVSREKKERFSLILESASTNQTSMYLCASSLGGAHEKLFFGSGTQLSVL.

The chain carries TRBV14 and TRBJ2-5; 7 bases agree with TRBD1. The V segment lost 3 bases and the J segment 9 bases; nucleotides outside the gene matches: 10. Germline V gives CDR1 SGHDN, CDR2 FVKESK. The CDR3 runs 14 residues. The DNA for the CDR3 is TGTGCCAGCAGCCAGGGGGACAGTCGGGTGGCCCAGTACTTC. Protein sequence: CASSQGDSRVAQYF.

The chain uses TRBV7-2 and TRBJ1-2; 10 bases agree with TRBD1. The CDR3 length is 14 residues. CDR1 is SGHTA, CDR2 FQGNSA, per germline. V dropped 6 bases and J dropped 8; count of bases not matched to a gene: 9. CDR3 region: CASSPGQGMEGYTF. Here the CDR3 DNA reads TGTGCCAGCAGTCCGGGACAGGGGATGGAAGGCTACACCTTC.

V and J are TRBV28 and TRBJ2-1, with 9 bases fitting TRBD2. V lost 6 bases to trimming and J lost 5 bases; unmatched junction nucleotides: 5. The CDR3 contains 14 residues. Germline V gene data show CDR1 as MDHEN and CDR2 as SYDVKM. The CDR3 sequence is CASSRTSEHNEQFF. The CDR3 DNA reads TGTGCCAGCAGCCGGACTAGCGAGCACAATGAGCAGTTCTTC. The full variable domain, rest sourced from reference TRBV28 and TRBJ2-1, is DVKVTQSSRYLVKRTGEKVFLECVQDMDHENMFWYRQDPGLGLRLIYFSYDVKMKEKGDIPEGYSVSREKKERFSLILESASTNQTSMYLCASSRTSEHNEQFFGPGTRLTVL.

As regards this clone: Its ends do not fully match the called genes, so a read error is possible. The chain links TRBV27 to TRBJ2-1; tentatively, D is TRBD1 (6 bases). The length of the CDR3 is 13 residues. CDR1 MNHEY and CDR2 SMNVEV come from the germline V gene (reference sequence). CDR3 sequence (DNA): TGTACCAGCACCCTGGGTTGGGGGCATGAGCAGTTCTTC. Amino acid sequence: CTSTLGWGHEQFF.

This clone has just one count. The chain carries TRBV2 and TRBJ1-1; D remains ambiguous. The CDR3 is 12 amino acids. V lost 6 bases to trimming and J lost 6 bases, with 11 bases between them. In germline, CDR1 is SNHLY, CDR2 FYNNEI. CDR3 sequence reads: CASRRREPEAFF. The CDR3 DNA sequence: TGTGCCAGCAGACGGCGGGAGCCTGAAGCTTTCTTT. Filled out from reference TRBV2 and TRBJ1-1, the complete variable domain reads EPEVTQTPSHQVTQMGQEVILRCVPISNHLYFYWYRQILGQKVEFLVSFYNNEISEKSEIFDDQFSVERPDGSNFTLKIRSTKLEDSAMYFCASRRREPEAFFGQGTRLTVV.

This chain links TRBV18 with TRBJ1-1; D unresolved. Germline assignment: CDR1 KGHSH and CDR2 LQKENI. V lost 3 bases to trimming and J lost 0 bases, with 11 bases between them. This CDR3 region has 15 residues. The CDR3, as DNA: TGTGCCAGCTCACCGTCGGGAGGGATGAACACTGAAGCTTTCTTT. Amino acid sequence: CASSPSGGMNTEAFF.

This chain's CDR3 is CASSFTQKNTEAFF. The CDR3 DNA is TGTGCCAGCAGCTTTACACAGAAGAACACTGAAGCTTTCTTT. The chain has TRBV7-2 and TRBJ1-1, with D uncertain. CDR3 length: 14 residues. Germline-derived CDR1 and CDR2 are SGHTA and FQGNSA. Trimming shortened V by 3 bases and J by 1 base, and 9 bases separated the two germline ends.

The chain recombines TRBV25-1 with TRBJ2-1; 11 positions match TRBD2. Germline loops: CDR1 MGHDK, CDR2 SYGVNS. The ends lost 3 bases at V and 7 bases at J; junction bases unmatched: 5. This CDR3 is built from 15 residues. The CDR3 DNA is TGTGCCAGCAGTGACGAGACTAGCGGGACTAATGAGCAGTTCTTC. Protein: CASSDETSGTNEQFF.

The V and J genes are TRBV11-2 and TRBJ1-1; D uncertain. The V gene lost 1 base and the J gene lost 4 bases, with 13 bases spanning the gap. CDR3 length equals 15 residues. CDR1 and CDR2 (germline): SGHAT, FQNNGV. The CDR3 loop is CASSLVDRGGTEAFF. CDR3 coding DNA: TGTGCCAGCAGCTTAGTAGATCGGGGAGGCACTGAAGCTTTCTTT. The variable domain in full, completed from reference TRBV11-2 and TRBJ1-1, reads EAGVAQSPRYKIIEKRQSVAFWCNPISGHATLYWYQQILGQGPKLLIQFQNNGVVDDSQLPKDRFSAERLKGVDSTLKIQPAKLEDSAVYLCASSLVDRGGTEAFFGQGTRLTVV.

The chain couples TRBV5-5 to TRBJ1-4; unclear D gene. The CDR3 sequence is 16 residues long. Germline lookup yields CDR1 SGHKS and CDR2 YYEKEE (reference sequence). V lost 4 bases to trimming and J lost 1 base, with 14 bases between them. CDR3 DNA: TGTGCCAGCAGCCGCGAGGAGGAAGGAACTAATGAAAAACTGTTTTTT. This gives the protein CASSREEEGTNEKLFF.

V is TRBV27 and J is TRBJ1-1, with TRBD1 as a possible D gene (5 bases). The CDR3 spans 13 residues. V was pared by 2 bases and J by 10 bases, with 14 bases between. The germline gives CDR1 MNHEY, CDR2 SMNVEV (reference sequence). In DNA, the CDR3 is TGTGCCAGCAGTTTAGTTGTGGGGCCTGGAGCTTTCTTT. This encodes CASSLVVGPGAFF.

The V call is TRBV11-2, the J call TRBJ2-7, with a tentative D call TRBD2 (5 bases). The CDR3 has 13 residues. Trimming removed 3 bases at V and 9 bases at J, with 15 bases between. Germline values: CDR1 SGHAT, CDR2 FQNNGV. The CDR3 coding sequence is TGTGCCAGCAGCTTTACCAGTGGAGGAGGGCAGTACTTC. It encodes CASSFTSGGGQYF.

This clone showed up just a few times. This CDR3 is CASSQEGLYTGELFF. Here the CDR3 DNA reads TGCGCCAGCAGCCAAGAAGGACTTTACACCGGGGAGCTGTTTTTT. The chain employs TRBV4-3 and TRBJ2-2; D may be TRBD2 (5 bases). Looked up from germline, CDR1 is LGHNA and CDR2 is YSLEER. This CDR3 has 15 residues. V shed 0 bases and J shed 3 bases, with 8 bases lying between them.